The 12 T cell receptor beta chains given below trace back to one sample, sequenced in a study of ipilimumab plus nivolumab after autologous stem cell transplantation. Assay: immunoSEQ multiplex PCR; the TCRdb copy retains only in-frame clones and omits some. The table records about 47,000 clones, about 88% of them present only once. The sample in question was PBMCs, obtained in a trial of ipilimumab plus nivolumab as post-transplant consolidation. The receptor source for this set is a male donor with multiple myeloma.

This clone showed up just a few times. V gene TRBV5-1 combines with J gene TRBJ2-5, with unresolved D. The CDR3 has 14 amino acids. V lost 0 bases and J 2 bases, leaving 8 bases between the germline ends. From germline, CDR1 is SGHRS and CDR2 YFSETQ. CDR3 loop: CASSLGAKQETQYF. CDR3 in DNA: TGCGCCAGCAGCTTGGGGGCAAAACAAGAGACCCAGTACTTC.

The chain combines TRBV4-3 with TRBJ2-1, with TRBD2 identical over 7 bases. The CDR3 length is 16 residues. J lost 8 bases, V lost 1 base, and 11 bases had no gene match. Germline CDR1 and CDR2: LGHNA and YSLEER. CDR3 in DNA: TGCGCCAGCAGCCAAGCGGCTAGCGGATACGTCTATGAGCAGTTCTTC. This gives the protein CASSQAASGYVYEQFF.

The J gene is TRBJ2-7, the V gene TRBV9, with TRBD2 matching 12 bases. The CDR3 spans 15 residues. The V gene's germline CDR1 is SGDLS and CDR2 YYNGEE. V shed 4 bases and J 2 bases; nucleotides not matched to a gene: 4. The CDR3 DNA follows: TGTGCCAGCAGCCAAGGACTAGCGGGAACCTACGAGCAGTACTTC. Translating gives CASSQGLAGTYEQYF.

The CDR3 loop reads CASSFLSPGLSGANVLTF. CDR3 sequence (DNA): TGTGCCAGCAGTTTCTTATCCCCAGGACTCTCTGGGGCCAACGTCCTGACTTTC. The chain joins TRBV28 to TRBJ2-6; tentatively, D is TRBD2 (5 bases). V was trimmed by 3 bases and J by 0 bases, leaving 15 bases between them. Germline CDR1 is MDHEN and CDR2 is SYDVKM. This CDR3 region has 18 residues. The full variable domain, completed using reference TRBV28 and TRBJ2-6, is DVKVTQSSRYLVKRTGEKVFLECVQDMDHENMFWYRQDPGLGLRLIYFSYDVKMKEKGDIPEGYSVSREKKERFSLILESASTNQTSMYLCASSFLSPGLSGANVLTFGAGSRLTVL.

The genes are TRBV9 and TRBJ1-3; 9 bases fit TRBD1. Germline-derived CDR1 and CDR2 are SGDLS and YYNGEE. The CDR3 has 16 amino acids. V trimming: 3 bases; J trimming: 0 bases; junction bases outside the gene matches: 4. Here the CDR3 reads CASSGTGVISGNTIYF. The CDR3 DNA is TGTGCCAGCAGCGGGACAGGGGTTATCTCTGGAAACACCATATATTTT.

The chain has TRBV5-1 and TRBJ2-2, with D possibly matching TRBD1 (6 bases). The germline V gene encodes CDR1 SGHRS and CDR2 YFSETQ. The CDR3 consists of 16 residues. Trimming removed 0 bases at V and 1 base at J, with 10 bases between. CDR3 amino acids: CASSLAGRGNTGELFF. CDR3 DNA sequence: TGCGCCAGCAGCTTGGCCGGCAGGGGGAACACCGGGGAGCTGTTTTTT.

This clone has a single count. The chain carries TRBV27 and TRBJ2-1, with TRBD2 matching 8 bases. Germline trimming cut 2 bases from V and 2 bases from J; bases unmatched to any gene: 5. Germline V gene data show CDR1 as MNHEY and CDR2 as SMNVEV (reference sequence). The length of the CDR3 is 16 residues. The CDR3 region has the DNA TGTGCCAGCAGTTTAAGTGGCGGGAGGACCTACAATGAGCAGTTCTTC. It is translated as CASSLSGGRTYNEQFF.

V and J are TRBV19 and TRBJ2-7; 8 bases match TRBD2. The CDR3 has 15 residues. The junction had 4 bases not matched to a gene; V was cut back by 3 bases and J by 0 bases. CDR1 and CDR2 from the germline V gene are LNHDA and SQIVND (reference sequence). Here the CDR3 DNA reads TGTGCCAGTAGTATCGGGGGGGCCTCCTCCTACGAGCAGTACTTC. This translates into CASSIGGASSYEQYF.

V usage is TRBV25-1 and J usage is TRBJ1-2; TRBD1 agrees at 10 bases. V lost 3 bases, J lost 7 bases, and 5 bases stayed unmatched. The germline gives CDR1 MGHDK, CDR2 SYGVNS. The CDR3 covers 14 residues. The CDR3 reads CASSDRDRGLGYTF. DNA for the CDR3: TGTGCCAGCAGTGACCGGGACAGGGGCCTTGGCTACACCTTC.

The chain recombines TRBV12-5 with TRBJ2-3, with unresolved D. There are 14 residues in the CDR3. The germline CDR1 and CDR2 sequences are LGHNT and FRNRAP. Deletions cut 0 bases from V and 2 bases from J, with 6 bases between. The CDR3 region is CASGLVSYTDTQYF. Written as DNA, the CDR3 is TGTGCTAGTGGTTTGGTTTCCTACACAGATACGCAGTATTTT.

This sequence joins TRBV19 and TRBJ2-3; 7 bases fit TRBD2. J gave up 4 bases and V 7 bases, and 8 bases lay outside the gene matches. The CDR3 runs to 14 residues. Germline CDR1 reads LNHDA; CDR2 reads SQIVND (reference sequence). The CDR3 DNA follows: TGTGCCAGTACCTCATGGGGGGGGGCAGATACGCAGTATTTT. It is translated as CASTSWGGADTQYF.

CDR3 in amino acids: CASSDLLSSGNTIYF. The CDR3 DNA reads TGTGCCAGCAGTGATCTTTTGTCGTCTGGAAACACCATATATTTT. The V gene is TRBV25-1, the J gene TRBJ1-3; D ambiguous. CDR3 length: 15 amino acids. The V and J ends lost 3 bases and 1 base respectively, with 10 bases between them. Germline V CDR1 and CDR2: MGHDK, SYGVNS.